This record looks at one T cell receptor beta chain sequence and its context. Antigen: not known. These data come from a study of cytomegalovirus exposure and HLA in healthy donors. Study-wide results and limits: What a later analysis reportedly showed was that an Asian-associated ancestry cluster had fewer N-insertions than the roughly 670-donor mean.

PCR involved 60 Vbeta and 13 Jbeta primers. The table came from immunoSEQ multiplex PCR; TCRdb's copy has only in-frame clones and leaves some out. The listing contains under 200,000 clones. The receptor's source is a man younger than 40 in good health and CMV-seronegative. Sample: PBMCs.

Here the CDR3 DNA reads TGTGCCAGCACTACGGACAGGGGGCAGGGAGAGACCCAGTACTTC. Translated: CASTTDRGQGETQYF. The genes are TRBV5-4 and TRBJ2-5; 11 bases align to TRBD1. CDR1 and CDR2 (germline): SGHNT, YYREEE (reference sequence). V lost 6 bases, J lost 4 bases, and 8 bases stayed unmatched. The CDR3 has 15 residues.